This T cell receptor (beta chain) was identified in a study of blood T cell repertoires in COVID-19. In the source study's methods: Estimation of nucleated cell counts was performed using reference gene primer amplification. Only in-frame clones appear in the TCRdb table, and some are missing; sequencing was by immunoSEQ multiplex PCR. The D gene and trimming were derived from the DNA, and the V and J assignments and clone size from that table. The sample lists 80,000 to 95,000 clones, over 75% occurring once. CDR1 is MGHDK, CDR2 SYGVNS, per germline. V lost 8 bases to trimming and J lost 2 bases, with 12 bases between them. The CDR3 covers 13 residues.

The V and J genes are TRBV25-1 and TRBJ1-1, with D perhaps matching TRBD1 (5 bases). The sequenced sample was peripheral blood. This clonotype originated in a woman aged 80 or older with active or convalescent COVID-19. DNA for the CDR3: TGTGCCAGCGGGGGGACGGTTAACACTGAAGCTTTCTTT. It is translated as CASGGTVNTEAFF.